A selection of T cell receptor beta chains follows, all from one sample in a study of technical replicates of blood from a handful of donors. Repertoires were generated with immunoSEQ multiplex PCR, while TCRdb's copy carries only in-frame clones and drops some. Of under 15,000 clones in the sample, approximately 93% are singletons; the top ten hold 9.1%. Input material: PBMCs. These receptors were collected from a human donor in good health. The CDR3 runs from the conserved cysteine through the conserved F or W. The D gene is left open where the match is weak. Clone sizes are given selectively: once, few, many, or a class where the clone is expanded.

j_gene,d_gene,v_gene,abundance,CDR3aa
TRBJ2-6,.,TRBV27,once,CASTRVSGANVLTF
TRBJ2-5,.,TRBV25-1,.,CASRDTVYQETQYF
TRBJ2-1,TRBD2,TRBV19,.,CASSIDLAGTYNEQFF
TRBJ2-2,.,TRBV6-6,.,CASSRAGELFF
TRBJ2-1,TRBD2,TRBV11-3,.,CASSSGLAGGSPLFF
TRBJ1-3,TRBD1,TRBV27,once,CASSPQGALHSGNTIYF
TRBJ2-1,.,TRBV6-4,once,CASSDRGLPYNEQFF
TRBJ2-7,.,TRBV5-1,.,CASSGDNSYEQYF
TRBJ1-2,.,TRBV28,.,CASRSGGAFDYTF
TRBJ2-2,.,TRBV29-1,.,CSVGGLHTGELFF
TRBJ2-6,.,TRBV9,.,CASSHPPGVLGANVLTF
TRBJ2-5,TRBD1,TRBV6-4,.,CASSPGQGNQETQYF
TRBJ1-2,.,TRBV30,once,CAWNSYGPGGYTF
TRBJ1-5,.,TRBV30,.,CAWSAADMNNQPQHF
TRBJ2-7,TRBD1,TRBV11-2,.,CASSRGEGTGSYEQYF
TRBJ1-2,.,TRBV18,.,CASSPPSNYGYTF